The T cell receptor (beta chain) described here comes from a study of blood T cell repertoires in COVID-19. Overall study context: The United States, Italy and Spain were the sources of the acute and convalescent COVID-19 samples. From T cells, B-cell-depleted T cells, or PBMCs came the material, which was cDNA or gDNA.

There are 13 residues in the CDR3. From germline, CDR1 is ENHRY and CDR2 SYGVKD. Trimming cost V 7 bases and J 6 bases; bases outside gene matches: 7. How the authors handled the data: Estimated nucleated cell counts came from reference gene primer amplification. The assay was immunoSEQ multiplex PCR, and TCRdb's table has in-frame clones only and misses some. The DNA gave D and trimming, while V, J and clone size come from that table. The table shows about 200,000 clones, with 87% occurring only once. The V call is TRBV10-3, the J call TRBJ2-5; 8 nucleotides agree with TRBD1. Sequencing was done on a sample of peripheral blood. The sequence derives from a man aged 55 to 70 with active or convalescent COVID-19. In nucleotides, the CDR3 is TGTGCCATCAAGGCAGGGGGCATAAAGACCCAGTACTTC. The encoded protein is CAIKAGGIKTQYF.